The 26 T cell receptor beta chains in this list originate from one sample, sequenced in a study of shared clonotypes between healthy human individuals. Cells designated naive CD8 were CD45RO-negative and were positively selected for CCR7, with terminally differentiated effector memory CD45RA+ cells excluded. The data were produced by immunoSEQ multiplex PCR, yet TCRdb's version contains in-frame clones alone and is incomplete. The sample carries roughly 650,000 clones, approximately 96% recorded once. The specimen was naive CD8+ T cells sorted from blood. The receptors come from a woman under 40 in good health.

Worth noting for this clone: This same CDR3 is encoded by further DNA sequences in the sample. The chain is built from TRBV27 and TRBJ1-5; D perhaps matches TRBD1 (5 bases). This CDR3 comprises 13 residues. Germline CDR1 and CDR2: MNHEY and SMNVEV (reference sequence). Trimming took off 3 bases at V and 6 bases at J, with 9 bases between the two ends. This CDR3 reads CASSFGAGQPQHF. The CDR3 DNA reads as TGTGCCAGCAGTTTCGGGGCAGGTCAGCCCCAGCATTTT.

The chain carries TRBV10-2 and TRBJ2-1; D possibly matches TRBD1 or TRBD2 (5 bases each). Germline loops: CDR1 WSHSY, CDR2 SAAADI. Trimming took 10 bases from V and 15 from J, leaving 16 bases between them. This CDR3 is 10 amino acids long. CDR3 DNA: TGCGCCACCCGGGACCTTGGGCTGTTCTTC. Protein sequence: CATRDLGLFF.

The rearrangement links TRBV30 to TRBJ2-1; 7 nucleotides align to TRBD2. With 1 base clipped from V and 0 bases from J, the junction kept 3 bases outside the gene matches. The length of the CDR3 is 15 residues. The germline V gene encodes CDR1 GTSNPN and CDR2 SVGIG (reference sequence). The CDR3 loop is CAWSALADSYNEQFF. CDR3 DNA: TGTGCCTGGAGTGCCCTAGCGGACTCCTACAATGAGCAGTTCTTC.

This chain uses TRBV6-6 with TRBJ2-7, with D hard to call. The V end was cut by 4 bases, the J end by 2 bases, with 18 bases between. The CDR3 is 16 amino acids. The V gene's germline CDR1 is MNHNY and CDR2 SVGAGI (reference sequence). The CDR3 reads CASSSHTLDTPYEQYF. In nucleotides, the CDR3 is TGTGCCAGCAGTTCCCACACCCTAGACACCCCCTACGAGCAGTACTTC.

This clone was observed a few times. The chain is built from TRBV5-3 and TRBJ1-1; no firm D call. TRBV5-3 is annotated as an ORF whose role is uncertain. V dropped 2 bases and J dropped 10 bases, with 3 bases sitting between them. The CDR3 has 9 amino acids. The CDR3 DNA is TGTGCCAGAAGCTTCGGAGCTTTCTTT. This codes for CARSFGAFF.

The chain links TRBV30 to TRBJ2-7; no clear D. The germline V gene has CDR1 GTSNPN and CDR2 SVGIG (reference sequence). The CDR3 sequence is 13 residues long. Trimming removed 3 bases from V and 0 bases from J, with 9 bases in between. CDR3 in DNA: TGTGCCTGGAGCGTAGAGAGCTCCTACGAGCAGTACTTC. It codes for CAWSVESSYEQYF.

This chain uses TRBV6-6 with TRBJ1-4; no firm D call. CDR1 is MNHNY and CDR2 is SVGAGI in the germline V gene (reference sequence). CDR3 size: 14 residues. Trimming left V 6 bases short and J 1 base short, with 9 bases between. Here the CDR3 DNA reads TGTGCCAGCAGCCCGTCGGTAACTAATGAAAAACTGTTTTTT. It translates to CASSPSVTNEKLFF.

The V gene is TRBV7-2, the J gene TRBJ2-7; D is ambiguous. This CDR3 is built from 15 residues. The germline V gene encodes CDR1 SGHTA and CDR2 FQGNSA. Trimming pared 1 base from V and 1 base from J, leaving 11 bases between. Here the CDR3 reads CASSLEDSYSYEQYF. In nucleotides, the CDR3 is TGTGCCAGCAGCTTAGAAGATTCCTATTCCTACGAGCAGTACTTC.

CDR3 nucleotide sequence: TGTGCCAGCAGTTTCGCGGGAATTGACGAGCAGTACTTC. Amino acids: CASSFAGIDEQYF. The rearrangement links TRBV27 to TRBJ2-7; perhaps TRBD2 as D (6 bases). Germline CDR1 reads MNHEY; CDR2 reads SMNVEV (reference sequence). The CDR3 covers 13 residues. V was trimmed by 3 bases and J by 5 bases, leaving 11 bases between them.

This chain links TRBV5-4 with TRBJ2-3, with a weak D call TRBD2 (6 bases). The V gene's germline CDR1 is SGHNT and CDR2 YYREEE (reference sequence). V gave up 5 bases and J gave up 6 bases, with 22 bases separating them. CDR3 size: 16 residues. CDR3 in DNA: TGTGCCAGCAGGCCCAGCGGGCCCGCGTCCGGGGATACGCAGTATTTT. The encoded protein is CASRPSGPASGDTQYF.

Concerning this clone: In the same sample, other DNA sequences code for this CDR3. The rearrangement uses TRBV5-6 and TRBJ2-7; 14 bases are a match to TRBD2. There are 16 residues in the CDR3. Germline trimming cut 4 bases from V and 0 bases from J; bases unmatched to any gene: 3. Per the germline V gene, CDR1 is SGHDT and CDR2 is YYEEEE. The CDR3 loop reads CASSPGLAGASYEQYF. DNA for the CDR3: TGTGCCAGCAGCCCGGGACTAGCGGGAGCCTCCTACGAGCAGTACTTC.

This chain links TRBV7-2 with TRBJ1-4; D might be TRBD1 (5 bases). Looked up from germline, CDR1 is SGHTA and CDR2 is FQGNSA. This CDR3 is built from 16 residues. V dropped 5 bases and J dropped 4 bases, with 17 bases sitting between them. The CDR3 loop reads CASSLSRQPLNEKLFF. In DNA form, the CDR3 reads TGTGCCAGCAGCCTCTCACGACAGCCACTTAATGAAAAACTGTTTTTT.

The genes are TRBV7-9 and TRBJ2-1, with D tentatively TRBD1 (5 bases). Trimming removed 6 bases from V and 5 bases from J, with 17 bases in between. The CDR3 runs 15 residues. The germline V gene encodes CDR1 SEHNR and CDR2 FQNEAQ (reference sequence). This CDR3 reads CASRIQGSGDNEQFF. The CDR3 coding sequence is TGTGCCAGCAGAATCCAGGGCAGTGGGGACAATGAGCAGTTCTTC.

This sequence joins TRBV28 and TRBJ1-1, with D perhaps TRBD1 (5 bases). The CDR3 has 15 residues. V shed 1 base and J shed 5 bases, with 14 bases lying between them. Per the germline V gene, CDR1 is MDHEN and CDR2 is SYDVKM. This CDR3 reads CASSLYSGAWTEAFF. The CDR3 DNA follows: TGTGCCAGCAGTTTATATAGTGGGGCTTGGACTGAAGCTTTCTTT. Full variable domain (rest looked up from reference TRBV28 and TRBJ1-1): DVKVTQSSRYLVKRTGEKVFLECVQDMDHENMFWYRQDPGLGLRLIYFSYDVKMKEKGDIPEGYSVSREKKERFSLILESASTNQTSMYLCASSLYSGAWTEAFFGQGTRLTVV.

The chain employs TRBV13 and TRBJ2-3; TRBD2 agrees at 14 bases. The CDR3 consists of 15 residues. Germline values: CDR1 PRHDT, CDR2 FYEKMQ (reference sequence). Trimming cost V 3 bases and J 10 bases; bases outside gene matches: 6. The CDR3 is CASSFGTSGRMAQYF. The CDR3 coding sequence is TGTGCCAGCAGCTTCGGGACTAGCGGGAGAATGGCGCAGTATTTT.

This rearrangement joins TRBV6-5 to TRBJ1-2, with D perhaps matching TRBD1 (5 bases). This CDR3 is built from 15 residues. V was cut by 2 bases and J by 5 bases, with 15 bases left in between. Germline V lookup: CDR1 MNHEY, CDR2 SVGAGI. The CDR3 sequence: CASSYRGARGYGYTF. The CDR3 DNA follows: TGTGCCAGCAGTTACAGGGGCGCACGAGGGTATGGCTACACCTTC.

The gene calls are TRBV15 and TRBJ1-4; maybe TRBD1 (5 bases). V lost 0 bases to trimming and J lost 5 bases, with 13 bases between them. The CDR3 runs 16 residues. Germline CDR1 reads LNHNV; CDR2 reads YYDKDF (reference sequence). CDR3 in amino acids: CATSRDKQGLNEKLFF. The CDR3 bases are TGTGCCACCAGCAGAGATAAGCAGGGCCTAAATGAAAAACTGTTTTTT.

This clone was seen just once. The genes are TRBV5-5 and TRBJ1-5; TRBD1 is a possible D gene (6 bases). The CDR3 runs to 16 residues. V was trimmed by 4 bases and J by 3 bases, leaving 17 bases between them. From germline, CDR1 is SGHKS and CDR2 YYEKEE (reference sequence). In DNA, the CDR3 is TGTGCCAGCAGCGATTCGGACAGAGGGTACAATCAGCCCCAGCATTTT. It is translated as CASSDSDRGYNQPQHF.

The chain has TRBV18 and TRBJ2-2; perhaps D is TRBD1 or TRBD2 (5 bases each). The V gene lost 6 bases and the J gene lost 0 bases, with 11 bases spanning the gap. The CDR3 runs to 15 residues. Germline lookup yields CDR1 KGHSH and CDR2 LQKENI. CDR3 nucleotides: TGTGCCAGCTCTCGGGACGCCGCGAACACCGGGGAGCTGTTTTTT. As protein: CASSRDAANTGELFF.

The table lists this clone with a count of one. The rearrangement joins TRBV6-5 to TRBJ1-1, with 7 positions matching TRBD1. This CDR3 spans 14 amino acids. V dropped 6 bases and J dropped 6; count of bases not matched to a gene: 10. Germline CDR1 is MNHEY and CDR2 is SVGAGI. The CDR3 bases are TGTGCCAGCAGCCCGTCAGGGGGGAGACCTGAAGCTTTCTTT. It specifies CASSPSGGRPEAFF.

The V gene is TRBV9, the J gene TRBJ2-5; D unresolved. The CDR3 runs to 15 residues. CDR1 and CDR2 from the germline V gene are SGDLS and YYNGEE. V lost 0 bases, J lost 5 bases, and 14 bases lay in between. The CDR3 loop reads CASSVGGSPSETQYF. The CDR3 DNA follows: TGTGCCAGCAGCGTAGGAGGTAGCCCTAGTGAGACCCAGTACTTC.

V gene TRBV11-2 combines with J gene TRBJ2-5; D not resolved. The V end lost 5 bases, the J end lost 0 bases, and 10 bases lay between the germline ends. The CDR3 covers 14 residues. Germline V lookup: CDR1 SGHAT, CDR2 FQNNGV. The CDR3 reads CASSRSEDQETQYF. In DNA form, the CDR3 reads TGTGCCAGCAGCCGATCTGAGGACCAAGAGACCCAGTACTTC.

The V call is TRBV5-1, the J call TRBJ2-1; D is perhaps TRBD1 or TRBD2 (5 bases each). The germline V and J ends were trimmed by 4 bases and 6 bases, with 20 bases remaining between them. This CDR3 has 16 amino acids. CDR1 is SGHRS, CDR2 YFSETQ, per germline. The chain's CDR3 is CASSPDRGTKINEQFF. The CDR3 DNA is TGCGCCAGCAGCCCCGATAGAGGGACCAAAATCAATGAGCAGTTCTTC.

The chain links TRBV28 to TRBJ2-2; D unclear. The CDR3 runs to 14 residues. Trimming removed 3 bases at V and 0 bases at J, with 5 bases between. Germline V gene data show CDR1 as MDHEN and CDR2 as SYDVKM. CDR3 residues: CASSFGTNTGELFF. The CDR3 DNA reads as TGTGCCAGCAGTTTCGGCACGAACACCGGGGAGCTGTTTTTT.

The J gene is TRBJ2-1, the V gene TRBV4-1; D might be TRBD1 or TRBD2, each matching 5 bases. The CDR3 loop spans 16 amino acids. The germline V and J ends were trimmed by 5 bases and 0 bases, with 14 bases remaining between them. Germline CDR1 and CDR2: MGHRA and YSYEKL. CDR3 in amino acids: CASSGRGGSSYNEQFF. The DNA for the CDR3 is TGCGCCAGCAGCGGCCGTGGGGGAAGCTCCTACAATGAGCAGTTCTTC.

The J gene is TRBJ2-3, the V gene TRBV11-1; D is uncertain. V lost 5 bases and J 6 bases, leaving 9 bases between the germline ends. The CDR3 consists of 12 residues. CDR1 SGHAT and CDR2 FQDESV come from the germline V gene (reference sequence). For the CDR3, the DNA is TGTGCCAGCAGCCCGGAAGAGGATACGCAGTATTTT. Translating it yields CASSPEEDTQYF.